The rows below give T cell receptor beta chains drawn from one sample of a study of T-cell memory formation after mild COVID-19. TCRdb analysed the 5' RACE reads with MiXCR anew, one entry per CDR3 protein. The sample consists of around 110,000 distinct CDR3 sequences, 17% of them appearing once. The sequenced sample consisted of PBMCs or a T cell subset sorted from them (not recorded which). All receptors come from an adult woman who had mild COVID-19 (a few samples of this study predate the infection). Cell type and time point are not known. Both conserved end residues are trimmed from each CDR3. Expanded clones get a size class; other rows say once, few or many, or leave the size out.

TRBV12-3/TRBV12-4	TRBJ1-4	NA	ASRPGTPPNEKLF
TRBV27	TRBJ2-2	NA	ASSSGQRGRELF
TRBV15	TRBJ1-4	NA	ATSRDLYEGTEKLF
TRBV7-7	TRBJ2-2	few	ASGGNTGELF
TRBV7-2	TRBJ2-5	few	ASTLHRPTYYETQY
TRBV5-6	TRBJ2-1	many	ASSQGNNEQF
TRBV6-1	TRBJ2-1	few	ASSEPASEQF
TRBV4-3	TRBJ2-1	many	ASSQGQYNEQF
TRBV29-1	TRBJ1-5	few	SVSETHSNQPQH
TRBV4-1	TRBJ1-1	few	ASSQLLAGLNTEAF
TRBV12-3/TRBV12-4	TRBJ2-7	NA	ASSLGPGTYEQY
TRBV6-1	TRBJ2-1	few	ASSDAGSYNEQF
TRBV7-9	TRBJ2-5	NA	ASSLVGGGETQY
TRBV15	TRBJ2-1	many	ATSRVGNYDEQF
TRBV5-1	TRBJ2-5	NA	ASSPKGTGVGQETQY
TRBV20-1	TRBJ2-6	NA	SAREMTGGLSGANVLT
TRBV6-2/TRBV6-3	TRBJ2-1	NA	ASRPTTGVVAYNEQF
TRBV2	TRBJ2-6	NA	ASTLSTGSGANVLT
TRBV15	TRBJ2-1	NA	ATESVSSYNEQF
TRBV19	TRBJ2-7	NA	ASSMRTGVEQY
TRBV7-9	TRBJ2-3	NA	ASSLVTGADTQY
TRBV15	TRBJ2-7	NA	ATTGSSGYEQY
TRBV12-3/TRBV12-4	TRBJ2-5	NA	ASSLEGPGEETQY
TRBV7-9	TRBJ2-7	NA	ASSLPGEYEQY
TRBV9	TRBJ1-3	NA	ASSVVGAGNTIY
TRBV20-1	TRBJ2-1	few	SARVGRDYNEQF
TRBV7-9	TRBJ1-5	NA	ASSRGGWENQPQH
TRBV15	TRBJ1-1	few	ATSRVTGGYTEAF
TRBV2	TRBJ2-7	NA	ASSEEVSSYEQY
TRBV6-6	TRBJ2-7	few	ASSHAGAGLDEQY
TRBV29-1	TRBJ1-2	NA	SVLDGSRNYGYT
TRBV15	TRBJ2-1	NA	ATSRDKDSSYNEQF
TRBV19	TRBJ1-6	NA	ASSERLGNSPLH
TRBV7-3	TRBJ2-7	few	ASSAGTVGDEQY
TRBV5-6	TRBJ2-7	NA	ASSRDSALNEQY
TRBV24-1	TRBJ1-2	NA	ATSDLKQDGYT
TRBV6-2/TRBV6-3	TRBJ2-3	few	ASSYEGSGTDTQY
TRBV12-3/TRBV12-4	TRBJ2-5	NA	ASSLEGDRDETQY
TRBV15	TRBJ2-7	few	ATSGGGVYEQY
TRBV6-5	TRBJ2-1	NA	ASRSEGQSSYNEQF
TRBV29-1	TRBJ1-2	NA	SVVGTGKTGYT
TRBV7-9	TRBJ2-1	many	ASSSDRNEQF
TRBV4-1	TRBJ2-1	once	ASSQDAGDSYNEQF
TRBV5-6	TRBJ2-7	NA	ASSSDGTPEPYEQY
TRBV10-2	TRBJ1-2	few	ASSERLSGYT
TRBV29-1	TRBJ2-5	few	SVEIMTSGRRGQETQY
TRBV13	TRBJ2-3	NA	ASSLGQDTQY
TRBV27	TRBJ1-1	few	ASSSLQGYLNTEAF
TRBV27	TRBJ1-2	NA	ASSPHSMPYGYT
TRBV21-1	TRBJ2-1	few	ASAGTISYSYNEQF
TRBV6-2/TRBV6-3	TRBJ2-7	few	ASSGFGLADSYEQY
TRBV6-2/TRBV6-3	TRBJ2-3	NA	ASVPGQEDYTQY
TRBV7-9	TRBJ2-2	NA	ASSGSGGIGELF
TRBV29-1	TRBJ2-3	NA	SAPIMGDTQY
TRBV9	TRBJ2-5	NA	ASSVDSRQETQY
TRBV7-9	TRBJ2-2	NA	ASSLALTPAGELF
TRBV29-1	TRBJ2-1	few	SATLPGTFRLGYNEQF
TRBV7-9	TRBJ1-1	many	ASSLEGWTEAF
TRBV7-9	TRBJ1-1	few	ASSQSTGGINTEAF